This T cell receptor (beta chain) is drawn from a study of blood T cell repertoires in COVID-19. Whole-study context: Researchers got acute and convalescent COVID-19 samples from the United States, Italy and Spain. Nucleic acid was either cDNA or gDNA, and it came from T cells, B-cell-depleted T cells, or PBMCs.

CDR3 length equals 16 residues. With 6 bases removed from V and 1 base from J, the gap between germline ends came to 18 bases. Germline CDR1 and CDR2: MNHNY and SVGAGI (reference sequence). Repertoires were generated with immunoSEQ multiplex PCR, while TCRdb's copy carries only in-frame clones and drops some. The sample includes about 190,000 clones, around 80% of them seen just once. This TCR was recovered from an elderly woman with active or convalescent COVID-19. This chain connects TRBV6-6 to TRBJ1-1, with D possibly matching TRBD1 (5 bases). Material: peripheral blood. CDR3 sequence: CASSKNSQVPNTEAFF. CDR3 DNA: TGTGCCAGCAGCAAAAATTCACAGGTGCCGAACACTGAAGCTTTCTTT.